The 2 T cell receptor beta chains listed next were all sequenced from one sample in a study of T cells in localized non-small cell lung cancer. The method was immunoSEQ multiplex PCR; TCRdb's version includes in-frame clones alone and lacks a portion of them. The sample shows about 28,000 clones, roughly four fifths of them seen only once. The material was peripheral blood mononuclear cells, obtained before any cancer treatment. These TCRs come from a man aged 40-75 years with stage III lung adenocarcinoma.

This chain connects TRBV19 to TRBJ1-5, with TRBD1 matching 7 bases. Germline CDR1 LNHDA, CDR2 SQIVND (reference sequence). This CDR3 contains 13 residues. Trimming removed 5 bases from V and 7 bases from J; junction bases left unmatched: 5. CDR3 DNA sequence: TGTGCCAGTAGTGTCCAGGGGGTCCAGCCCCAGCATTTT. This gives the protein CASSVQGVQPQHF.

This clone has only a few counts. The gene calls are TRBV19 and TRBJ1-5; D is undetermined. V gave up 5 bases and J gave up 6 bases, with 17 bases separating them. The CDR3 length is 15 residues. From germline, CDR1 is LNHDA and CDR2 SQIVND (reference sequence). CDR3 coding DNA: TGTGCCAGTAGTTCCCGCGGGGAGGGAGGTCAGCCCCAGCATTTT. Protein product: CASSSRGEGGQPQHF. Full variable domain (remainder filled in from reference TRBV19 and TRBJ1-5): DGGITQSPKYLFRKEGQNVTLSCEQNLNHDAMYWYRQDPGQGLRLIYYSQIVNDFQKGDIAEGYSVSREKKESFPLTVTSAQKNPTAFYLCASSSRGEGGQPQHFGDGTRLSIL.